Presented here are 2 T cell receptor beta chains from one specimen sequenced in a study of CD8 T cells in ankylosing spondylitis (dated by TCRdb to between 2016 and 2019). The receptor library was made with 5' RACE. Instrument used: Illumina MiSeq. TCRdb redid the processing of the public reads, applying fastp at Q25 and MiXCR, and retained in-frame beta chains. Identical CDR3 proteins give one entry, which carries the most common genes and DNA. This sample comprises some 26,000 distinct CDR3 sequences, about a sixth of them detected only once. The top ten constitute 25% to 30% of the sample. Sequenced material: blood. The receptors were sampled from a male donor with ankylosing spondylitis or in good health (not recorded which).

The V call is TRBV12-3 or TRBV12-4, the J call TRBJ2-3; 13 nucleotides match TRBD2. This CDR3 has 15 amino acids. V shed 5 bases and J 8 bases; nucleotides not matched to a gene: 7. CDR3 nucleotide sequence: TGTGCCAGCAGTCCGACTAGCGGGGGGATCGGTACGCAGTATTTT. It yields the protein CASSPTSGGIGTQYF.

The chain employs TRBV25-1 and TRBJ2-2; 7 nucleotides line up with TRBD1. V was pared by 5 bases and J by 6 bases, with 12 bases of the junction left unmatched. Germline V CDR1 and CDR2: MGHDK, SYGVNS. The CDR3 extends over 16 amino acids. The CDR3 bases are TGTGCCAGCAGTCCACGGGGCCAGGGGGTAGCCGGGGAGCTGTTTTTT. This translates into CASSPRGQGVAGELFF.